These T cell receptor beta chains were read from a single sample in a study of OX40 agonist ivuxolimab in advanced cancers. Some clones are missing from TCRdb's copy, which holds only in-frame ones; the method was immunoSEQ multiplex PCR. The table shows approximately 31,000 clones, with approximately 90% occurring only once. This material consisted of CD4+ or CD8+ T cells sorted from blood, taken in a trial of the OX40 agonist ivuxolimab. These receptors all come from an adult with an advanced solid tumor such as melanoma, head and neck, liver or kidney cancer. CDR3s include the opening cysteine and the closing phenylalanine or tryptophan. The order of the fields is J gene, clone size, V gene, D gene, CDR3 protein, CDR3 DNA. The D gene is left open where the match is weak. Not every row has a clone size; where given, it reads once, few, many or a size class.

J: TRBJ1-2
size: .
V: TRBV25-1
D: .
CDR3: CASSEVSQGIYGYTF
DNA: TGTGCCAGCAGTGAAGTATCACAGGGAATCTATGGCTACACCTTC

J: TRBJ2-5
size: .
V: TRBV2
D: .
CDR3: CASSGTFQETQYF
DNA: TGTGCCAGCAGTGGGACATTCCAAGAGACCCAGTACTTC

J: TRBJ1-2
size: .
V: TRBV19
D: .
CDR3: CASSSSPANYGYTF
DNA: TGTGCCAGTAGTTCCTCCCCGGCTAACTATGGCTACACCTTC

J: TRBJ1-3
size: .
V: TRBV30
D: TRBD1
CDR3: CASDRGGGNTIYF
DNA: TGTGCCAGTGACAGGGGTGGTGGAAACACCATATATTTT

J: TRBJ2-5
size: .
V: TRBV18
D: .
CDR3: CASSPGVGGFQETQYF
DNA: TGTGCCAGCTCACCAGGGGTTGGCGGATTCCAAGAGACCCAGTACTTC

J: TRBJ2-3
size: .
V: TRBV4-3
D: TRBD2
CDR3: CASSPGGRADTQYF
DNA: TGCGCCAGCAGCCCGGGGGGGAGGGCAGATACGCAGTATTTT

J: TRBJ1-2
size: .
V: TRBV4-3
D: TRBD1
CDR3: CASSHPGQGAYGYTF
DNA: TGCGCCAGCAGCCACCCTGGACAGGGTGCCTATGGCTACACCTTC

J: TRBJ2-7
size: .
V: TRBV28
D: TRBD2
CDR3: CASAGTSVYEQYF
DNA: TGTGCCAGCGCCGGGACTAGCGTCTACGAGCAGTACTTC

J: TRBJ2-2
size: .
V: TRBV28
D: TRBD1
CDR3: CASSNLPPGTGLSSGELFF
DNA: TGTGCCAGCAGTAATCTTCCACCCGGGACAGGGTTGAGCTCCGGGGAGCTGTTTTTT

J: TRBJ2-5
size: .
V: TRBV30
D: .
CDR3: CAWSVRAQETQYF
DNA: TGTGCCTGGAGTGTAAGAGCACAAGAGACCCAGTACTTC

J: TRBJ2-5
size: .
V: TRBV19
D: TRBD1
CDR3: CARGQGEETQYF
DNA: TGTGCCAGGGGACAGGGGGAAGAGACCCAGTACTTC

J: TRBJ2-3
size: once
V: TRBV7-6
D: TRBD1
CDR3: CASSVTGANTQYF
DNA: TGTGCCAGCAGCGTAACAGGGGCTAATACGCAGTATTTT

J: TRBJ1-4
size: .
V: TRBV5-1
D: TRBD1
CDR3: CASSPNLPGQGNEKLFF
DNA: TGCGCCAGCAGCCCAAACCTCCCGGGACAGGGAAATGAAAAACTGTTTTTT

J: TRBJ1-2
size: .
V: TRBV9
D: .
CDR3: CASSVEADYGYTF
DNA: TGTGCCAGCAGCGTAGAGGCAGACTATGGCTACACCTTC

J: TRBJ1-2
size: .
V: TRBV28
D: TRBD1
CDR3: CASDRGRVNYGYTF
DNA: TGTGCCAGCGACAGGGGGCGAGTAAACTATGGCTACACCTTC

J: TRBJ1-3
size: .
V: TRBV7-7
D: .
CDR3: CASSLQYGNTIYF
DNA: TGTGCCAGCAGCTTACAGTACGGAAACACCATATATTTT

J: TRBJ2-2
size: .
V: TRBV1
D: .
CDR3: CTSSQDMGIITGELFF
DNA: TGCACCAGCAGCCAAGATATGGGGATAATTACCGGGGAGCTGTTTTTT

J: TRBJ1-1
size: .
V: TRBV5-4
D: .
CDR3: CASSSDVMNTEAFF
DNA: TGTGCCAGCAGCTCGGACGTAATGAACACTGAAGCTTTCTTT

J: TRBJ2-7
size: .
V: TRBV30
D: .
CDR3: CAWSVGGEQYF
DNA: TGTGCCTGGAGTGTCGGGGGAGAGCAGTACTTC

J: TRBJ2-1
size: .
V: TRBV14
D: TRBD1
CDR3: CASTPLGQGLNEQFF
DNA: TGTGCCAGCACCCCCCTGGGACAGGGTTTAAATGAGCAGTTCTTC

J: TRBJ1-5
size: .
V: TRBV28
D: TRBD1
CDR3: CASSGDRGQPQHF
DNA: TGTGCCAGCAGTGGCGACAGGGGTCAGCCCCAGCATTTT

J: TRBJ2-2
size: .
V: TRBV5-1
D: .
CDR3: CASSLVQGGSGELFF
DNA: TGCGCCAGCAGCTTGGTGCAGGGTGGGTCCGGGGAGCTGTTTTTT

J: TRBJ1-6
size: .
V: TRBV6-1
D: .
CDR3: CASSALGSSYNSPLHF
DNA: TGTGCCAGCAGTGCCCTAGGGAGCTCCTATAATTCACCCCTCCACTTT

J: TRBJ1-2
size: .
V: TRBV29-1
D: TRBD1
CDR3: CSAAEGGAYGYTF
DNA: TGCAGCGCCGCTGAAGGGGGCGCGTATGGCTACACCTTC

J: TRBJ2-2
size: .
V: TRBV5-4
D: TRBD2
CDR3: CASSTGLAGQNGELFF
DNA: TGTGCCAGCAGCACGGGACTAGCGGGACAAAACGGGGAGCTGTTTTTT

J: TRBJ1-3
size: .
V: TRBV9
D: .
CDR3: CASGAGTISGNTIYF
DNA: TGTGCCAGCGGGGCAGGGACTATCTCTGGAAACACCATATATTTT

J: TRBJ1-5
size: once
V: TRBV28
D: .
CDR3: CASSPIRQATLQPQHF
DNA: TGTGCCAGCAGTCCAATCCGACAGGCAACCTTGCAACCCCAGCATTTT

J: TRBJ2-5
size: .
V: TRBV25-1
D: .
CDR3: CASRGAPIGETQYF
DNA: TGTGCCAGCAGGGGAGCGCCGATCGGAGAGACCCAGTACTTC

J: TRBJ2-2
size: .
V: TRBV13
D: TRBD2
CDR3: CASSLAGRFSGELFF
DNA: TGTGCCAGCAGCCTAGCGGGACGTTTTTCCGGGGAGCTGTTTTTT

J: TRBJ1-4
size: .
V: TRBV6-1
D: TRBD1
CDR3: CASSGQQGYTTNEKLFF
DNA: TGTGCCAGCAGTGGACAACAGGGGTATACAACTAATGAAAAACTGTTTTTT

J: TRBJ1-4
size: .
V: TRBV5-1
D: TRBD1
CDR3: CASSGQGAANEKLFF
DNA: TGCGCCAGCAGCGGACAGGGGGCGGCTAATGAAAAACTGTTTTTT

J: TRBJ1-3
size: .
V: TRBV5-1
D: .
CDR3: CASSQSDRANTIYF
DNA: TGCGCCAGCAGCCAGTCGGACAGAGCCAACACCATATATTTT

J: TRBJ2-7
size: .
V: TRBV28
D: TRBD1
CDR3: CASNFGTVYEQYF
DNA: TGTGCCAGCAACTTCGGGACAGTTTACGAGCAGTACTTC

J: TRBJ2-7
size: .
V: TRBV10-2
D: TRBD2
CDR3: CASSDTGLAGVYEQYF
DNA: TGCGCCAGCAGTGACACGGGACTAGCGGGAGTCTACGAGCAGTACTTC

J: TRBJ1-6
size: .
V: TRBV27
D: .
CDR3: CASWKRDNSPLHF
DNA: TGTGCCAGCTGGAAACGGGACAATTCACCCCTCCACTTT

J: TRBJ2-3
size: .
V: TRBV14
D: TRBD2
CDR3: CASSQRGLAGPDTQYF
DNA: TGTGCCAGCAGCCAAAGGGGACTAGCGGGTCCAGATACGCAGTATTTT

J: TRBJ1-6
size: .
V: TRBV2
D: .
CDR3: CASSRDGNNSPLHF
DNA: TGTGCCAGCAGCCGGGACGGCAACAATTCACCCCTCCACTTT

J: TRBJ1-2
size: .
V: TRBV30
D: .
CDR3: CAWSGQIYGYTF
DNA: TGTGCCTGGAGTGGGCAAATCTATGGCTACACCTTC

J: TRBJ2-7
size: .
V: TRBV5-4
D: .
CDR3: CASSLGSLVEQYF
DNA: TGTGCCAGCAGCTTGGGTAGTCTAGTCGAGCAGTACTTC

J: TRBJ2-1
size: .
V: TRBV19
D: .
CDR3: CASSIAGYEQFF
DNA: TGTGCCAGTAGTATAGCTGGCTATGAGCAGTTCTTC

J: TRBJ2-1
size: few
V: TRBV7-3
D: TRBD2
CDR3: CASSLGTSGRRLSNEQFF
DNA: TGTGCCAGCAGCCTAGGGACTAGCGGGAGACGCTTATCCAATGAGCAGTTCTTC

J: TRBJ2-7
size: .
V: TRBV30
D: .
CDR3: CAWSGAYEQYF
DNA: TGTGCCTGGAGTGGAGCCTACGAGCAGTACTTC